The clone carrying this T cell receptor beta chain was counted at least ten times. Its specificity is unknown. The CDR3 has 14 residues. Trimming removed 6 bases from V and 6 bases from J; junction bases left unmatched: 8. CDR1 is DFQATT, CDR2 SNEGSKA, per germline (reference sequence). Regions amplified from RNA transcripts were the TCR beta CDR3 regions. Primed by the HTBI set, a first-round RT-PCR was run on the TCR CDR3. TCRdb re-derived calls from the multiplex PCR reads in MiXCR, one entry per CDR3 protein. The data contain fewer than 650,000 distinct CDR3 sequences, over 12% of them singletons. This sample was included in a study of T cells in Graves' hyperthyroidism and ophthalmopathy. Findings of the study overall: Ophthalmopathy was distinguished from stable hyperthyroidism by 13 V-J signatures.

For the diagnoses, clinical symptoms, serum thyroxine and TRAb, thyroid ultrasound and orbital computed tomography were used. Sequencing used blood. The clonotype originates from a woman younger than 30 with Graves' ophthalmopathy. The rearrangement links TRBV20-1 to TRBJ2-3; TRBD2 matches at 11 bases. The CDR3 bases are TGCAGTGCCGATAGCGGGAGGGACCCCGATACGCAGTATTTT. It specifies CSADSGRDPDTQYF.